The 28 T cell receptor beta chains below all came from one sample that was sequenced in a study of blood T cells in healthy people across ages. Primers used in a second PCR of roughly 7 to 11 cycles were a sample-barcoded 5' primer and a J-beta primer mix. MiXCR was run by TCRdb on the 5' RACE reads, yielding one entry per CDR3 protein. The sample lists about a million distinct CDR3 sequences; 51% were seen once. Sequenced sample: blood. These receptors were obtained from a woman aged 55-69 years in good health.

This clonotype was detected a few times. This chain connects TRBV20-1 to TRBJ2-7; D gene unclear. The CDR3 length is 15 residues. Trimming shortened V by 2 bases and J by 0 bases, and 14 bases separated the two germline ends. Germline CDR1 reads DFQATT; CDR2 reads SNEGSKA (reference sequence). The CDR3 region is CSARPEIYASYEQYF. The DNA for the CDR3 is TGCAGTGCTAGACCTGAAATATACGCCTCCTACGAGCAGTACTTC.

The chain links TRBV27 to TRBJ2-3; 8 bases map to TRBD1. V shed 2 bases, J shed 5 bases, and the junction held 9 bases outside the gene matches. Germline CDR1 MNHEY, CDR2 SMNVEV (reference sequence). The CDR3 totals 16 residues. The CDR3 sequence is CASSLRDRNLEDTQYF. Here the CDR3 DNA reads TGTGCCAGCAGTTTAAGGGACAGGAATTTAGAAGATACGCAGTATTTT.

V is TRBV27 and J is TRBJ1-2; 7 bases match TRBD1. CDR3 size: 14 residues. CDR1 is MNHEY, CDR2 SMNVEV, per germline (reference sequence). With V trimmed by 2 bases and J by 6 bases, 6 bases remained unmatched. The CDR3 loop is CASSLIQGGDGYTF. Here the CDR3 DNA reads TGTGCCAGCAGTTTAATTCAGGGGGGGGATGGCTACACCTTC.

This clonotype showed up just once. CDR3 in DNA: TGCAGTGCTAGAGGGGATAGCGGGGGCGGGGAGCAGTTCTTC. It specifies CSARGDSGGGEQFF. The J gene is TRBJ2-1, the V gene TRBV20-1; TRBD2 matches 9 bases. CDR1 and CDR2 (germline): DFQATT, SNEGSKA (reference sequence). The junction had 8 bases not matched to a gene; V was cut back by 1 base and J by 10 bases. This CDR3 is 14 amino acids long.

The chain joins TRBV20-1 to TRBJ2-4; D could derive from TRBD1 or TRBD2 (6 bases each). CDR3 length: 13 amino acids. V lost 6 bases and J lost 4, with 13 bases in between. CDR1 is DFQATT, CDR2 SNEGSKA, per germline (reference sequence). DNA of the CDR3: TGCAGTGCCAACGGGGGCTCGAAAAACATTCAGTACTTC. This gives the protein CSANGGSKNIQYF.

J is TRBJ2-7 and V is TRBV28; TRBD2 aligns across 7 bases. The CDR3 has 14 residues. Looked up from germline, CDR1 is MDHEN and CDR2 is SYDVKM. V dropped 7 bases and J dropped 2; count of bases not matched to a gene: 8. Written as DNA, the CDR3 is TGTGCCAGCACCCTTAGCGGGCACACCTACGAGCAGTACTTC. This encodes CASTLSGHTYEQYF.

This rearrangement joins TRBV29-1 to TRBJ1-2, with D unresolved. CDR3 size: 12 residues. Germline CDR1 is SQVTM and CDR2 is ANQGSEA. V lost 3 bases and J 2 bases, leaving 7 bases between the germline ends. As DNA, the CDR3 is TGCAGCGTTGACGCATGGAACTATGGCTACACCTTC. As protein: CSVDAWNYGYTF.

In its sample, this clonotype was seen a few times. V usage is TRBV6-2 or TRBV6-3 and J usage is TRBJ2-3, with D maybe TRBD2 (5 bases). Germline-derived CDR1 and CDR2 are MNHEY and SVGEGT. V gave up 8 bases and J gave up 2 bases, with 14 bases separating them. There are 14 residues in the CDR3. The CDR3: CASVGWETTDTQYF. The CDR3 region has the DNA TGTGCCAGCGTCGGATGGGAGACCACAGATACGCAGTATTTT.

The chain is built from TRBV29-1 and TRBJ2-1, with TRBD1 identical over 7 bases. The CDR3 has 14 amino acids. J lost 7 bases, V lost 4 bases, and 10 bases had no gene match. Germline-derived CDR1 and CDR2 are SQVTM and ANQGSEA. The CDR3 bases are TGCAGCGTTGTCGGGCAGGGGGTGAGGAATGAGCAGTTCTTC. It encodes CSVVGQGVRNEQFF.

This clonotype was counted between two and nine times. The CDR3 protein is CASSPGLANEKLFF. DNA of the CDR3: TGTGCCAGCAGCCCGGGGCTAGCTAATGAAAAACTGTTTTTT. V usage is TRBV7-6 and J usage is TRBJ1-4; D possibly corresponds to TRBD1 (5 bases). V lost 5 bases and J 3 bases, leaving 10 bases between the germline ends. In germline, CDR1 is SGHVS, CDR2 FNYEAQ. The CDR3 extends over 14 amino acids.

The CDR3 region is CASSLAAGAGEQYF. DNA of the CDR3: TGCGCCAGCAGCTTGGCCGCGGGGGCCGGAGAGCAGTACTTC. This chain uses TRBV5-1 with TRBJ2-5; D is perhaps TRBD2 (7 bases). Per germline, CDR1 SGHRS and CDR2 YFSETQ. The germline V and J ends were trimmed by 0 bases and 11 bases, with 17 bases remaining between them. The CDR3 contains 14 residues.

The chain has TRBV25-1 and TRBJ2-3; the match to TRBD2 covers 9 bases. Germline V gene sequence: CDR1 MGHDK, CDR2 SYGVNS. The CDR3 loop spans 18 amino acids. The junction had 14 bases not matched to a gene; V was cut back by 6 bases and J by 1 base. The CDR3 is CASRTDLDKREGTDTQYF. CDR3 DNA: TGTGCCAGCAGAACTGATCTGGACAAGCGGGAGGGCACAGATACGCAGTATTTT.

The rearrangement links TRBV5-1 to TRBJ2-7; 16 bases align to TRBD2. CDR3 size: 18 residues. Trimming cost V 4 bases and J 4 bases; bases outside gene matches: 11. Per the germline V gene, CDR1 is SGHRS and CDR2 is YFSETQ. The CDR3 loop reads CASSPGTSGRAFRYEQYF. CDR3 DNA: TGCGCCAGCAGCCCCGGGACTAGCGGGAGGGCCTTTAGGTACGAGCAGTACTTC.

V gene TRBV7-9 combines with J gene TRBJ1-4; D might be TRBD1 (6 bases). The V gene lost 5 bases and the J gene lost 10 bases, with 17 bases spanning the gap. CDR3 length: 14 amino acids. Germline CDR1 and CDR2: SEHNR and FQNEAQ (reference sequence). CDR3 in DNA: TGTGCCAGCAGCCGGGCTGCCCAGGGGACAAAACTGTTTTTT. Protein product: CASSRAAQGTKLFF.

DNA for the CDR3: TGTGCCAGCAGTTGGACAGGGAGTGACTACACCTTC. The encoded protein is CASSWTGSDYTF. V gene TRBV25-1 combines with J gene TRBJ1-2; TRBD1 agrees at 8 bases. This CDR3 spans 12 amino acids. Germline CDR1 reads MGHDK; CDR2 reads SYGVNS. The V and J ends lost 5 bases and 10 bases, in that order; junction bases with no gene match: 6.

This clonotype was counted only a few times. This rearrangement joins TRBV5-5 to TRBJ2-3, with D hard to call. Germline CDR1 is SGHKS and CDR2 is YYEKEE (reference sequence). V gave up 1 base and J gave up 6 bases, with 15 bases separating them. This CDR3 region has 15 residues. CDR3 amino acids: CASSLSPLSSDTQYF. The CDR3 nucleotides are TGTGCCAGCAGCTTGAGCCCCCTTTCCTCGGATACGCAGTATTTT. The full variable domain, its missing parts supplied by reference TRBV5-5 and TRBJ2-3, is DAGVTQSPTHLIKTRGQQVTLRCSPISGHKSVSWYQQVLGQGPQFIFQYYEKEERGRGNFPDRFSARQFPNYSSELNVNALLLGDSALYLCASSLSPLSSDTQYFGPGTRLTVL.

The rearrangement links TRBV4-1 to TRBJ2-6; 7 positions match TRBD2. Germline assignment: CDR1 MGHRA and CDR2 YSYEKL. This CDR3 is built from 18 residues. With V trimmed by 1 base and J by 0 bases, 6 bases remained unmatched. Written as DNA, the CDR3 is TGCGCCAGCAGCCAAGGGGGGGGACGAAACTCTGGGGCCAACGTCCTGACTTTC. Encoded protein: CASSQGGGRNSGANVLTF.

This clonotype appeared a few times. J is TRBJ2-1 and V is TRBV12-3 or TRBV12-4; TRBD2 matches at 8 bases. The CDR3 spans 14 residues. V shed 1 base, J shed 15 bases, and the junction held 11 bases outside the gene matches. The CDR3 spells CASSLGLSLAGGFF. The DNA of the CDR3 is TGTGCCAGCAGTTTAGGACTCAGCTTGGCGGGAGGGTTCTTC.

This clonotype was observed a handful of times. This chain joins TRBV5-1 and TRBJ2-3; D gene uncertain. The length of the CDR3 is 16 residues. Germline V lookup: CDR1 SGHRS, CDR2 YFSETQ. V was shortened by 4 bases and J by 0 bases, with 15 bases between the two germline ends. CDR3 sequence (DNA): TGCGCCAGCAGCCTCCCACTACCTACTAGCACAGATACGCAGTATTTT. Its translation is CASSLPLPTSTDTQYF.

The CDR3 region has the DNA TGTGCCAGCAGTCGGGACAGTGGCAATCAGCCCCAGCATTTT. Encoded protein: CASSRDSGNQPQHF. The chain employs TRBV12-3 or TRBV12-4 and TRBJ1-5, with 7 bases that match TRBD1. This CDR3 is 14 amino acids long. After removal of 5 bases from V and 2 bases from J, the junction contained 3 bases not matched to a gene.

This chain links TRBV28 with TRBJ2-7, with 7 bases identical to TRBD1. With V trimmed by 8 bases and J by 2 bases, 6 bases remained unmatched. The CDR3 has 13 amino acids. CDR1 is MDHEN and CDR2 is SYDVKM in the germline V gene. The chain's CDR3 is CASYRQGTYEQYF. The CDR3, as DNA: TGTGCCAGCTATCGACAGGGAACCTACGAGCAGTACTTC.

Turning to this clonotype: Just one base apart from a much larger clone, this may be a read error. CDR3 DNA sequence: TGTGCCAGCAGCACCCCCTTCGAGCAGTACTTC. It encodes CASSTPFEQYF. The chain employs TRBV27 and TRBJ2-4, with D hard to call. The J call may be incorrect, as the DNA end agrees better with TRBJ2-7. This CDR3 region has 11 residues. CDR1 and CDR2 (germline): MNHEY, SMNVEV (reference sequence).

The rearrangement links TRBV6-6 to TRBJ2-5, with TRBD2 matching over 7 bases. Germline assignment: CDR1 MNHNY and CDR2 SVGAGI (reference sequence). The CDR3 runs 13 residues. Germline trimming cut 6 bases from V and 2 bases from J; bases unmatched to any gene: 3. DNA of the CDR3: TGTGCCAGCAGGCCTAGCGGACAAGAGACCCAGTACTTC. This translates into CASRPSGQETQYF.

The table lists this clonotype with a few counts. CDR3 amino acids: CASSDLGSTYEQYF. The CDR3 bases are TGTGCCAGCAGTGACCTAGGTAGTACCTACGAGCAGTACTTC. The chain uses TRBV25-1 and TRBJ2-7; D is undetermined. The germline V gene has CDR1 MGHDK and CDR2 SYGVNS. V was trimmed by 3 bases and J by 2 bases, leaving 11 bases between them. The CDR3 contains 14 residues.

The chain couples TRBV6-2 or TRBV6-3 to TRBJ2-7; D might be TRBD1 (6 bases). Gene TRBJ2-5 matches the end of the DNA better, so the J call may be wrong. This CDR3 region has 15 residues. Looked up from germline, CDR1 is MNHEY and CDR2 is SVGEGT. CDR3 sequence (DNA): TGTGCCAGCAGACCAACAGGGTACGGCCAAGAGACCCAGTACTTC. This encodes CASRPTGYGQETQYF.

This clonotype was picked up a small number of times. This rearrangement joins TRBV20-1 to TRBJ2-1; D might be TRBD2 (6 bases). V lost 6 bases and J lost 0, with 12 bases in between. The length of the CDR3 is 14 residues. In germline, CDR1 is DFQATT, CDR2 SNEGSKA (reference sequence). The CDR3 sequence: CSAPGTHSYNEQFF. In DNA, the CDR3 is TGCAGTGCCCCCGGGACTCACTCCTACAATGAGCAGTTCTTC.

The chain is built from TRBV20-1 and TRBJ1-2, with D possibly TRBD1 on 6 matching bases. CDR1 is DFQATT, CDR2 SNEGSKA, per germline (reference sequence). The CDR3 covers 11 residues. V was trimmed by 5 bases and J by 5 bases, leaving 9 bases between them. DNA for the CDR3: TGCAGTGCTGGGACATCTTATGGCTACACCTTC. This sequence encodes CSAGTSYGYTF.

J is TRBJ2-5 and V is TRBV7-9, with 7 bases identical to TRBD1. The CDR3 totals 15 residues. J lost 5 bases, V lost 3 bases, and 9 bases had no gene match. CDR1 and CDR2 (germline): SEHNR, FQNEAQ (reference sequence). CDR3 sequence: CASSLSRGNTETQYF. Written as DNA, the CDR3 is TGTGCCAGCAGCTTGTCCAGGGGGAATACGGAGACCCAGTACTTC.